This T cell receptor beta chain was sequenced during a study of PD-L1 blockade in urothelial cancer. Study at large: Researchers looked at the blood 3 weeks (second dose) and 6 weeks after treatment began. Among blood samples, the median T cell count was some 150,000. Findings of the study overall: By 3 weeks, tumor-associated blood clones had expanded more in durable-benefit patients.

Time point indicated: peripheral blood 6 weeks after treatment start. For this clone: No antigen is known for it.

Sequenced by immunoSEQ multiplex PCR; TCRdb stores in-frame clones only, minus some. The sample shows around 26,000 clones, around 82% of them seen only once. Losses at the gene ends were 11 bases for V and 3 bases for J; bases not matched to a gene: 6. Germline assignment: CDR1 SNHLY and CDR2 FYNNEI. The CDR3 totals 12 residues. The chain carries TRBV2 and TRBJ2-7; 8 nucleotides align to TRBD1. The specimen comprised PBMCs, sampled around atezolizumab (anti-PD-L1) treatment. The origin of this receptor is a man aged 70-80 years with urothelial cancer. CDR3 amino acids: CAGLGQDYEQYF. In DNA form, the CDR3 reads TGTGCCGGCCTGGGACAGGACTACGAGCAGTACTTC.